A selection of T cell receptor beta chains follows, all from one sample in a study of PD-1 blockade in classical Hodgkin lymphoma. Profiling relied on immunoSEQ multiplex PCR, and the TCRdb table lists in-frame clones only, not all of them. There are roughly 60,000 clones in the sample; 90% occur only once, and 9.7% lies in the top ten. Source: peripheral blood mononuclear cells (PBMCs), taken at baseline. All receptors come from a human donor with classical Hodgkin lymphoma. Both conserved end residues are part of each CDR3. Each record gives: clone size, D gene, J gene, V gene, CDR3 DNA, CDR3 protein. A D gene is named only where the DNA matches it firmly. Only part of the rows carry a size: once, few, many, or a class if the clone is expanded.

once,TRBD1,TRBJ1-2,TRBV7-9,TGTGCCAGCAGCACCGGGGACAGGAGGATGGGTGGCTACACCTTC,CASSTGDRRMGGYTF
.,.,TRBJ2-3,TRBV10-3,TGTGCCATCGGGAGCGGACCCTCCACAGATACGCAGTATTTT,CAIGSGPSTDTQYF
.,.,TRBJ2-3,TRBV15,TGTGCCACCAGCAGAGATAGGCGCGGGGACGGGACAGATACGCAGTATTTT,CATSRDRRGDGTDTQYF
.,TRBD1,TRBJ1-1,TRBV28,TGTGCCAGCAGTCCCGGGACAGGAACCCTCTGGGGCATGAACACTGAAGCTTTCTTT,CASSPGTGTLWGMNTEAFF
.,.,TRBJ2-2,TRBV7-2,TGTGCCAGCAGCTCAACGGTGGGCAGGCTCGTGGTCGGGGAGCTGTTTTTT,CASSSTVGRLVVGELFF
once,.,TRBJ2-5,TRBV19,TGTGCCAGTAGTATAGACTCGCTTGAGACCCAGTACTTC,CASSIDSLETQYF
.,.,TRBJ2-5,TRBV13,TGTGCCAGCAGCTTAGGGCGGGGGCCCCAAGAGACCCAGTACTTC,CASSLGRGPQETQYF
.,.,TRBJ2-5,TRBV28,TGTGCCAGCAGTCGGACGGCCCAAGAGACCCAGTACTTC,CASSRTAQETQYF
.,.,TRBJ2-5,TRBV28,TGTGCCAGCAGTCTCAGATCAGGGTTCAGGGAGACCCAGTACTTC,CASSLRSGFRETQYF
.,.,TRBJ2-1,TRBV7-2,TGTGCCAGCATGCCCCAGAATGAGCAGTTCTTC,CASMPQNEQFF
.,.,TRBJ2-7,TRBV6-1,TGTGCCAGCAGTGAAGTCAGCGGGCTTGACGAGCAGTACTTC,CASSEVSGLDEQYF
.,.,TRBJ2-7,TRBV28,TGTGCCAGCAGTTTAGCCAGGATGGGCCCTCTTTACGAGCAGTACTTC,CASSLARMGPLYEQYF
.,.,TRBJ2-1,TRBV7-9,TGTGCCAGCAGCTTTGTCGGACACTCCTACAATGAGCAGTTCTTC,CASSFVGHSYNEQFF
.,TRBD1,TRBJ2-5,TRBV6-5,TGTGCCAGCACCCCGGGACAGCAAGAGACCCAGTACTTC,CASTPGQQETQYF
.,TRBD1,TRBJ1-2,TRBV11-2,TGTGCCAGCAGTCACAGGGGTCGCAACTATGGCTACACCTTC,CASSHRGRNYGYTF
.,TRBD2,TRBJ2-1,TRBV7-2,TGTGCCAGCAGCCTCCAAACTAGCGGGGTACTTTACAATGAGCAGTTCTTC,CASSLQTSGVLYNEQFF